These 19 T cell receptor beta chains were all obtained from the same sample, sequenced in a study of blood T cell repertoires in COVID-19. Assay used: immunoSEQ multiplex PCR; TCRdb lists only in-frame clones, some missing. The sample lists about 250,000 clones, 80% to 90% occurring once. The sequenced material came from PBMCs or T cells enriched from blood (not recorded which). These receptors originate from a woman under 30 who had recovered from COVID-19.

This clone has just a few counts. Written as DNA, the CDR3 is TGTGCCAGCAGCTCGGGGGACAGGGGCTCCTACGAGCAGTACTTC. Its protein product is CASSSGDRGSYEQYF. V gene TRBV5-4 combines with J gene TRBJ2-7; the match to TRBD1 covers 10 bases. The CDR3 loop spans 15 amino acids. With 3 bases clipped from V and 0 bases from J, the junction kept 3 bases outside the gene matches. In germline, CDR1 is SGHNT, CDR2 YYREEE (reference sequence).

This clone is a singleton in its sample. The rearrangement joins TRBV3-1 (or the pseudogene TRBV3-2) to TRBJ2-3; 8 bases match TRBD2. Germline CDR1 is LGHDT and CDR2 is YNNKEL (reference sequence). The CDR3 covers 19 residues. V lost 0 bases and J lost 0; bases outside the gene matches: 11. CDR3 region: CASSQELAGLTPSTDTQYF. The CDR3 region has the DNA TGTGCCAGCAGCCAAGAATTAGCGGGGCTGACTCCTAGCACAGATACGCAGTATTTT.

This rearrangement joins TRBV5-5 to TRBJ1-2, with D possibly matching TRBD1 (6 bases). Germline V lookup: CDR1 SGHKS, CDR2 YYEKEE (reference sequence). The ends were cut back, 1 base at V and 7 bases at J, with 14 bases in the middle. The CDR3 extends over 14 amino acids. The CDR3 DNA reads as TGTGCCAGCAGCTTGCCAGGGGCGCTATCTGGCTACACCTTC. It codes for CASSLPGALSGYTF.

The chain links TRBV12-5 to TRBJ1-1, with D unresolved. Trimming removed 5 bases from V and 1 base from J, with 11 bases in between. The CDR3 consists of 14 residues. The germline gives CDR1 LGHNT, CDR2 FRNRAP. The CDR3 loop is CASGPVGGNTEAFF. In DNA form, the CDR3 reads TGTGCTAGTGGTCCCGTTGGAGGGAACACTGAAGCTTTCTTT.

The chain recombines TRBV10-3 with TRBJ2-7, with D perhaps TRBD1 (6 bases). The CDR3 runs 14 residues. Germline lookup yields CDR1 ENHRY and CDR2 SYGVKD. V lost 3 bases, J lost 6 bases, and 15 bases lay in between. The CDR3 region has the DNA TGTGCCATCAGTGAATCCCTGACAGGTAGCGAGCAGTACTTC. It yields the protein CAISESLTGSEQYF.

This clone came up once. The rearrangement links TRBV27 to TRBJ2-5; TRBD2 matches 8 bases. V trimming: 2 bases; J trimming: 5 bases; junction bases outside the gene matches: 7. CDR1 and CDR2 from the germline V gene are MNHEY and SMNVEV (reference sequence). The CDR3 loop spans 15 amino acids. The CDR3 region is CASSLSGGPWETQYF. The CDR3 DNA is TGTGCCAGCAGTTTAAGCGGGGGCCCGTGGGAGACCCAGTACTTC.

The chain employs TRBV28 and TRBJ1-2, with D possibly TRBD1 on 6 matching bases. The germline V gene has CDR1 MDHEN and CDR2 SYDVKM. The CDR3 runs 14 residues. Trimming pared 7 bases from V and 8 bases from J, leaving 20 bases between. Here the CDR3 reads CASTPDVGARGYTF. DNA for the CDR3: TGTGCCAGCACCCCCGACGTGGGGGCGCGGGGCTACACCTTC.

This clone was picked up one time. The V gene is TRBV27, the J gene TRBJ1-1; 9 bases fit TRBD1. With 6 bases clipped from V and 6 bases from J, the junction kept 8 bases outside the gene matches. Germline CDR1 MNHEY, CDR2 SMNVEV (reference sequence). The CDR3 contains 14 residues. CDR3 amino acids: CASSTGQGRAEAFF. CDR3 sequence (DNA): TGTGCCAGCAGCACGGGACAGGGTAGGGCTGAAGCTTTCTTT.

The rearrangement links TRBV5-1 to TRBJ1-4; D gene uncertain. The CDR3 is made up of 14 amino acids. Germline CDR1 reads SGHRS; CDR2 reads YFSETQ. Trimming took off 3 bases at V and 4 bases at J, with 10 bases between the two ends. Here the CDR3 DNA reads TGCGCCAGCAGCTCCCCTGCGGGTAATGAAAAACTGTTTTTT. As protein: CASSSPAGNEKLFF.

This chain's CDR3 is CASMGQIYGYTF. DNA for the CDR3: TGTGCCAGTATGGGACAGATCTATGGCTACACCTTC. J is TRBJ1-2 and V is TRBV19, with 7 bases fitting TRBD1. Germline CDR1 is LNHDA and CDR2 is SQIVND (reference sequence). With 7 bases clipped from V and 4 bases from J, the junction kept 3 bases outside the gene matches. This CDR3 spans 12 amino acids.

In its sample, this clone was seen once. V is TRBV7-9 and J is TRBJ2-6, with D uncertain. V was cut by 4 bases and J by 3 bases, with 4 bases left in between. This CDR3 comprises 13 residues. Per germline, CDR1 SEHNR and CDR2 FQNEAQ (reference sequence). CDR3 DNA: TGTGCCAGCAGCTCCCTTGGGGCCAACGTCCTGACTTTC. It encodes CASSSLGANVLTF.

The genes are TRBV10-3 and TRBJ1-6; D gene uncertain. The germline CDR1 and CDR2 sequences are ENHRY and SYGVKD. The germline V and J ends were trimmed by 2 bases and 3 bases, with 14 bases remaining between them. The CDR3 is 17 amino acids. The CDR3 loop is CAISENLGGNYNSPLHF. The CDR3 coding sequence is TGTGCCATCAGTGAGAATTTGGGAGGGAACTATAATTCACCCCTCCACTTT.

This sequence joins TRBV7-8 and TRBJ1-5, with TRBD1 matching over 10 bases. This CDR3 comprises 16 residues. CDR1 is SGHVS and CDR2 is FQNEAQ in the germline V gene. V trimming: 5 bases; J trimming: 1 base; junction bases outside the gene matches: 5. CDR3 DNA: TGTGCCAGCAGCCAAAGACAGGGGGCGAGCAATCAGCCCCAGCATTTT. As protein: CASSQRQGASNQPQHF.

The rearrangement joins TRBV7-9 to TRBJ2-3; 7 nucleotides match TRBD1. CDR3 length equals 14 residues. Losses at the gene ends were 7 bases for V and 7 bases for J; bases not matched to a gene: 11. Germline V gives CDR1 SEHNR, CDR2 FQNEAQ (reference sequence). This CDR3 reads CASTHTGAENTQYF. CDR3 sequence (DNA): TGTGCCAGCACCCACACAGGGGCGGAGAATACGCAGTATTTT.

The V gene is TRBV12-3 or TRBV12-4, the J gene TRBJ1-1; possible D gene TRBD1, 5 bases. V lost 5 bases, J lost 9 bases, and 13 bases lay in between. The CDR3 runs to 12 residues. The CDR3: CASSQGGEKAFF. CDR3 DNA sequence: TGTGCCAGCAGTCAGGGTGGGGAAAAAGCTTTCTTT.

The chain employs TRBV28 and TRBJ2-1, with a weak D call TRBD1 (5 bases). The CDR3 runs to 12 residues. The germline V and J ends were trimmed by 7 bases and 4 bases, with 8 bases remaining between them. Germline V gene lookup returns CDR1 MDHEN and CDR2 SYDVKM. This chain's CDR3 is CASMKGYNEQFF. The CDR3 nucleotides read TGTGCCAGCATGAAGGGGTACAATGAGCAGTTCTTC.

V usage is TRBV4-1 and J usage is TRBJ1-3, with a weak D call TRBD1 (6 bases). The germline V gene encodes CDR1 MGHRA and CDR2 YSYEKL. V lost 4 bases and J lost 0, with 10 bases in between. The CDR3 loop spans 15 amino acids. As DNA, the CDR3 is TGCGCCAGCAGCCTAGGACAGAACTCTGGAAACACCATATATTTT. Translation: CASSLGQNSGNTIYF.

The genes are TRBV5-4 and TRBJ1-2, with 11 nucleotides matching TRBD1. The CDR3 extends over 16 amino acids. Trimming cost V 3 bases and J 4 bases; bases outside gene matches: 8. Germline V gene data show CDR1 as SGHNT and CDR2 as YYREEE (reference sequence). CDR3 sequence reads: CASSSRDRGAGYGYTF. CDR3 sequence (DNA): TGTGCCAGCAGCTCCCGGGACAGGGGGGCGGGCTATGGCTACACCTTC.

The V and J genes are TRBV7-9 and TRBJ2-5; 9 nucleotides match TRBD2. V gave up 1 base and J gave up 9 bases; unmatched junction bases: 3. This CDR3 comprises 13 residues. The germline CDR1 and CDR2 sequences are SEHNR and FQNEAQ (reference sequence). In DNA form, the CDR3 reads TGTGCCAGCAGCTTAGGGGGCGGGGGGGCCCAGTACTTC. Protein sequence: CASSLGGGGAQYF.